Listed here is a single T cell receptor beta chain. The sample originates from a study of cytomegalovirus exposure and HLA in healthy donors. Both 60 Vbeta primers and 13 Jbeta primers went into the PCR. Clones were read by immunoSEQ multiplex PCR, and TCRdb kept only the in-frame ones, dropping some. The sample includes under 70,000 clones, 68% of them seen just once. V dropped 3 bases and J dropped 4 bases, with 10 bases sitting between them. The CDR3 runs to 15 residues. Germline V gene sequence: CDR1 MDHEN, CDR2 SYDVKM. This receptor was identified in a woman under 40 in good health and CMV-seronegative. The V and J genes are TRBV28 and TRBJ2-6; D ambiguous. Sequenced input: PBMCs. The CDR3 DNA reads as TGTGCCAGCAGTTTCCTTGAGTCAGGGGCCAACGTCCTGACTTTC. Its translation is CASSFLESGANVLTF.